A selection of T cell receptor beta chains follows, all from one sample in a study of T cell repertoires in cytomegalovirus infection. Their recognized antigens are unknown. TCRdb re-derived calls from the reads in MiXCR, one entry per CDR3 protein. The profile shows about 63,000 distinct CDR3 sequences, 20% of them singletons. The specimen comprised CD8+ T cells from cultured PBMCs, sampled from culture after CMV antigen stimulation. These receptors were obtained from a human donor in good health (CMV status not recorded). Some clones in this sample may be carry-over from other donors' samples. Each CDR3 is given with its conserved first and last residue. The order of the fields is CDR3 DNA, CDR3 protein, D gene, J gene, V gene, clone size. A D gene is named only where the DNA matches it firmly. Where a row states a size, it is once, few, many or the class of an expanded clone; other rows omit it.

cdr3_nt: TGTGCCAGCAGTCCGGGGGGGGCGGGGGGCGGCAATGAGCAGTTCTTC
cdr3_aa: CASSPGGAGGGNEQFF
d_call: TRBD2
j_call: TRBJ2-1
v_call: TRBV7-2
clone_size: -

cdr3_nt: TGTGCCAGTAGTCCCCAGGGCGGGAGAAGGGATCAGCCCCAGCATTTT
cdr3_aa: CASSPQGGRRDQPQHF
d_call: -
j_call: TRBJ1-5
v_call: TRBV19
clone_size: few

cdr3_nt: TGTGCCAGCAGCTTATTAGATACGCAGTATTTT
cdr3_aa: CASSLLDTQYF
d_call: -
j_call: TRBJ2-3
v_call: TRBV7-3
clone_size: -

cdr3_nt: TGTGCCAGCAGTTACCCTACTACAGGGGGCTTCCATAATCAGCCCCAGCATTTT
cdr3_aa: CASSYPTTGGFHNQPQHF
d_call: TRBD1
j_call: TRBJ1-5
v_call: TRBV6-2/TRBV6-3
clone_size: few

cdr3_nt: TGCGCCAGCAGCCAAGATGGGGAATCTTATAATTCACCCCTCCACTTT
cdr3_aa: CASSQDGESYNSPLHF
d_call: -
j_call: TRBJ1-6
v_call: TRBV4-1
clone_size: -

cdr3_nt: TGTGCCATCACTGCGGGGGCCAACTACAATGAGCAGTTCTTC
cdr3_aa: CAITAGANYNEQFF
d_call: -
j_call: TRBJ2-1
v_call: TRBV10-3
clone_size: -

cdr3_nt: TGTGCCAGCAGCTTAGCGCTGGCCCCCGACCTCCACTTT
cdr3_aa: CASSLALAPDLHF
d_call: -
j_call: TRBJ1-6
v_call: TRBV7-2
clone_size: few

cdr3_nt: TGTGCCAGCAGCCAAGGGAAACGGGATTTTGGGACCCAGTACTTC
cdr3_aa: CASSQGKRDFGTQYF
d_call: -
j_call: TRBJ2-5
v_call: TRBV4-2
clone_size: few

cdr3_nt: TGTGCCAGCAGTGAAGGAACATCTCCTTCCTACGAGCAGTACTTC
cdr3_aa: CASSEGTSPSYEQYF
d_call: -
j_call: TRBJ2-7
v_call: TRBV6-1
clone_size: -

cdr3_nt: TGTGCCAGCAGTGGGGGGGCCAACGAGCAGTACTTC
cdr3_aa: CASSGGANEQYF
d_call: -
j_call: TRBJ2-7
v_call: TRBV6-1
clone_size: -

cdr3_nt: TGTGCCAGCAGTGAAGCGGGGTGGCAGAGCGGGAACGAGCAGTACTTC
cdr3_aa: CASSEAGWQSGNEQYF
d_call: TRBD2
j_call: TRBJ2-7
v_call: TRBV2
clone_size: few

cdr3_nt: TGTGCCAGCAGTGAATTATTGAAAGGGGAGGGCAAAAACATTCAGTACTTC
cdr3_aa: CASSELLKGEGKNIQYF
d_call: TRBD2
j_call: TRBJ2-4
v_call: TRBV25-1
clone_size: -

cdr3_nt: TGTGCCAGCAGTGGGACAGTCAAAACCTATGGCTACACCTTC
cdr3_aa: CASSGTVKTYGYTF
d_call: TRBD1
j_call: TRBJ1-2
v_call: TRBV7-9
clone_size: -

cdr3_nt: TGTGCCAGCAACCCCTCCGTAGGGCGGACAGATACGCAGTATTTT
cdr3_aa: CASNPSVGRTDTQYF
d_call: -
j_call: TRBJ2-3
v_call: TRBV7-8
clone_size: few